This is a list of T cell receptor beta chains from one sample in a study of T cells in Graves' hyperthyroidism and ophthalmopathy. TCRdb used MiXCR to reprocess the multiplex PCR reads, holding one entry per CDR3 protein. The sample comprises roughly 250,000 distinct CDR3 sequences, about 20% of which are singletons, and under 65% rests with the top ten. Sequencing used blood. The receptor set was obtained from a man in his thirties or forties with Graves' ophthalmopathy. The CDR3 runs from the conserved cysteine through the conserved F or W. Fields, in order: J gene, D gene, clone size, V gene, CDR3 DNA, CDR3 protein. A D gene is named only where the DNA matches it firmly. The size entry is marked missing in some rows and otherwise reads once, few, many or a size class.

TRBJ2-5 NA NA TRBV11-1 TGTGCCAGCACCGAAGGGCCTTATTCCCCGGGGGAGACCCAGTACTTC CASTEGPYSPGETQYF
TRBJ2-2 NA few TRBV6-6 TGTGCCAGCAGTTACTCCCGCCGGGCCTCGGGCCCCGGGGAGCTGTTTTTT CASSYSRRASGPGELFF
TRBJ2-7 NA few TRBV12-5 TGTGCTAGTGGTCTTAAAGGGGAACACGCCGAACTCGAGCAGTACTTC CASGLKGEHAELEQYF
TRBJ2-1 TRBD2 many TRBV20-1 TGCAGTGCCCCTCTGGGGACTAGCGGGAGAGACAGCTCCTACAATGAGCAGTTCTTC CSAPLGTSGRDSSYNEQFF
TRBJ2-7 TRBD1 NA TRBV6-1 TGTGCCAGCAGTGAAGTACAGGGGGCAAGTCTGTACGAGCAGTACTTC CASSEVQGASLYEQYF
TRBJ2-3 NA many TRBV7-2 TGTGCCAGCAGCTCCGAGGGCAGCTTGGATACGCAGTATTTT CASSSEGSLDTQYF
TRBJ2-2 NA few TRBV28 TGTGCCAGCAGTTTTAGTTTGGCAGCCCCCGGGGAGCTGTTTTTT CASSFSLAAPGELFF
TRBJ2-7 NA many TRBV12-3/TRBV12-4 TGTGCCAGCAGTTGGAGTGCCGTATTGAGGGAGCAGTACTTC CASSWSAVLREQYF
TRBJ2-5 NA few TRBV24-1 TGTGCCACCAGTGAAAGTTTCAGGGACCGGGAGACCCAGTACTTC CATSESFRDRETQYF
TRBJ2-7 NA few TRBV28 TGTGCCAGCAGCCGGGCCCTAGGGAGTTACGAGCAGTACTTC CASSRALGSYEQYF
TRBJ1-2 NA NA TRBV5-6 TGTGCCAGCAGCTTGGTGGACGGACCCCTCTATGGCTACACCTTC CASSLVDGPLYGYTF
TRBJ1-5 TRBD1 NA TRBV7-2 TGTGCCAGCAGCTGGGCGGGACAGGGTTATTCTCAGCCCCAGCATTTT CASSWAGQGYSQPQHF
TRBJ2-1 NA NA TRBV20-1 TGCAGTGCTAGAGATACGGGCGGAAGCTCCTACAATGAGCAGTTCTTC CSARDTGGSSYNEQFF
TRBJ2-2 TRBD2 NA TRBV4-2 TGTGCCAGCAGCCCAGGGACTAGCGAAACCGGGGAGCTGTTTTTT CASSPGTSETGELFF
TRBJ2-5 NA NA TRBV4-1 TGCGCCAGCAGCCAAGGGACCCGACTAGTTCAAGAGACCCAGTACTTC CASSQGTRLVQETQYF
TRBJ2-1 NA few TRBV3-1 TGTGCCAGCAGCCAAGATCGAGGGGGGCCATGGGTTGAGCAGTTCTTC CASSQDRGGPWVEQFF
TRBJ1-5 NA many TRBV2 TGTGCCAGCAGTGATTTCGTAAGGAAGGAGGATCAGCCCCAGCATTTT CASSDFVRKEDQPQHF
TRBJ2-7 NA many TRBV5-1 TGCGCCAGCAGCTTGCTCGCCAGCTCCTACGAGCAGTACTTC CASSLLASSYEQYF
TRBJ1-1 NA few TRBV3-1 TGTGCCGGCAGCCAGACAGTGAACACTGAAGCTTTCTTT CAGSQTVNTEAFF
TRBJ2-1 TRBD1 NA TRBV5-1 TGCGCCAGCAGCAGTAGAGCCAGGACAGGGTTTTCCAATGAGCAGTTCTTC CASSSRARTGFSNEQFF
TRBJ2-2 NA many TRBV7-2 TGTGCCAGCAGCTTGACGCCCCAGAACACCGGGGAGCTGTTTTTT CASSLTPQNTGELFF
TRBJ1-1 NA NA TRBV2 TGTGCCAGCAGCCCCTGGGGGGCGCGGAACACTGAAGCTTTCTTT CASSPWGARNTEAFF
TRBJ2-7 NA many TRBV5-1 TGCGCCAGCAGCTTGGGAGGGACTGGAGCCGTTTCCTACGAGCAGTACTTC CASSLGGTGAVSYEQYF
TRBJ2-7 TRBD1 many TRBV2 TGTGCCAGCCTCGACAGGGGCGCCTCCTACGAGCAGTACTTC CASLDRGASYEQYF
TRBJ2-1 TRBD1 many TRBV11-1 TGTGCCAGCAGCTCCGGGGACAGCCCACAAGTTTCCTACAATGAGCAGTTCTTC CASSSGDSPQVSYNEQFF
TRBJ2-7 NA many TRBV9 TGTGCCAGCAGCGAGACCGGGGGAAGCTCCTACGAGCAGTACTTC CASSETGGSSYEQYF
TRBJ2-3 NA NA TRBV4-2 TGTGCCAGCAGCCAAGAAGGGTCGAGTACGCAGTATTTT CASSQEGSSTQYF
TRBJ2-6 TRBD1 NA TRBV7-3 TGTGCCAGCAGCTACGGGACAGGGTTTGGGGCCAACGTCCTGACTTTC CASSYGTGFGANVLTF
TRBJ1-4 NA NA TRBV2 TGTGCCAGCAGTGTGGGCAGGGGTGAAAAACTGTTTTTT CASSVGRGEKLFF
TRBJ1-4 TRBD1 many TRBV6-1 TGTGCCAGCATTGGAGACAGGGGGAGTGAAAAACTGTTTTTT CASIGDRGSEKLFF
TRBJ2-7 TRBD1 many TRBV28 TGTGCCAGCAGGACGAACAGGGGCTCCTACGAGCAGTACTTC CASRTNRGSYEQYF
TRBJ2-7 TRBD2 few TRBV10-3 TGTGCCATCAGTGATGCTAGCGGGAGCCCCGACGAGCAGTACTTC CAISDASGSPDEQYF
TRBJ2-3 TRBD2 NA TRBV6-4 TGTGCCAGCAGTACTTGGACTAGCGGGAGCCAAGATACGCAGTATTTT CASSTWTSGSQDTQYF
TRBJ2-7 NA few TRBV27 TGTGCCAGCAGTTTATCGCGCACCTACGAGCAGTACTTC CASSLSRTYEQYF
TRBJ1-1 NA NA TRBV18 TGTGCCAGCTTCCAAAGCGCGGCCAACACTGAAGCTTTCTTT CASFQSAANTEAFF
TRBJ1-5 NA NA TRBV6-1 TGTGCCAGCAGTGAATCGGGCAATCAGCCCCAGCATTTT CASSESGNQPQHF
TRBJ2-5 TRBD2 NA TRBV11-1 TGTGCCAGCAGCTCCAGACTAGCGGGCCAAGAGACCCAGTACTTC CASSSRLAGQETQYF
TRBJ1-3 NA few TRBV12-3/TRBV12-4 TGTGCCAGCAGTCCCCCTTATGGAAACACCATATATTTT CASSPPYGNTIYF
TRBJ2-2 NA few TRBV4-1 TGCGCCAGCAGCCAAGTGAACATGGGGTTCCCCGGGGAGCTGTTTTTT CASSQVNMGFPGELFF
TRBJ2-5 NA NA TRBV3-1 TGTGCCAGCAGCCAAGAAGGGGCGGGACGGGGGGAGACCCAGTACTTC CASSQEGAGRGETQYF
TRBJ2-3 NA many TRBV7-8 TGTGCCAGCAGCTTAGTTCGTTCAAATACGCAGTATTTT CASSLVRSNTQYF
TRBJ2-5 TRBD2 NA TRBV3-1 TGTGCCAGCAGCCAAGATGGGACTAGCGGGATAGAGACCCAGTACTTC CASSQDGTSGIETQYF
TRBJ1-2 NA once TRBV10-3 TGTGCCATCAGTGACGCAGGTCTCTCCTTGAACTATGGCTACACCTTC CAISDAGLSLNYGYTF
TRBJ1-2 NA NA TRBV18 TGTGCCAGCTCACCAGGGGAGGGCCGTGGCTACACCTTC CASSPGEGRGYTF
TRBJ2-1 TRBD2 many TRBV20-1 TGCAGTGCTAGAGGGGTTAGCGGGAGGTTAGGGAATGAGCAGTTCTTC CSARGVSGRLGNEQFF
TRBJ2-7 NA NA TRBV7-3 TGTGCCAGCAGCTTATCCGGGGCAGAAATCTACGAGCAGTACTTC CASSLSGAEIYEQYF
TRBJ1-4 NA NA TRBV12-3/TRBV12-4 TGTGCCAGCAGTGACGGAGAGGCTAATGAAAAACTGTTTTTT CASSDGEANEKLFF
TRBJ2-7 TRBD2 once TRBV5-4 TGTGCCAGCAGCCTGCGGGGTCCTAGCGGGAGCTACGAGCAGTACTTC CASSLRGPSGSYEQYF
TRBJ2-1 TRBD2 NA TRBV28 TGTGCCAGCACCCCTGGCGGGGGAACCTACAATGAGCAGTTCTTC CASTPGGGTYNEQFF
TRBJ2-5 NA NA TRBV10-3 TGTGCCATCAACCGGGACCCCTCGGGGACCCAGTACTTC CAINRDPSGTQYF
TRBJ1-6 TRBD1 NA TRBV7-6 TGTGCCAGCAGCCGGACCGGGACAGATAATTCACCCCTCCACTTT CASSRTGTDNSPLHF
TRBJ2-2 NA NA TRBV7-3 TGTGCCAGCAGGGTCGGCGTTCGGGGCGACGGGGAGCTGTTTTTT CASRVGVRGDGELFF
TRBJ1-3 NA NA TRBV11-3 TGTGCCAGCAGCCCGCTGTTGACTGGAAACACCATATATTTT CASSPLLTGNTIYF
TRBJ1-1 NA few TRBV11-2 TGTGCCAGCGGCGGTACGGGGAACACTGAAGCTTTCTTT CASGGTGNTEAFF